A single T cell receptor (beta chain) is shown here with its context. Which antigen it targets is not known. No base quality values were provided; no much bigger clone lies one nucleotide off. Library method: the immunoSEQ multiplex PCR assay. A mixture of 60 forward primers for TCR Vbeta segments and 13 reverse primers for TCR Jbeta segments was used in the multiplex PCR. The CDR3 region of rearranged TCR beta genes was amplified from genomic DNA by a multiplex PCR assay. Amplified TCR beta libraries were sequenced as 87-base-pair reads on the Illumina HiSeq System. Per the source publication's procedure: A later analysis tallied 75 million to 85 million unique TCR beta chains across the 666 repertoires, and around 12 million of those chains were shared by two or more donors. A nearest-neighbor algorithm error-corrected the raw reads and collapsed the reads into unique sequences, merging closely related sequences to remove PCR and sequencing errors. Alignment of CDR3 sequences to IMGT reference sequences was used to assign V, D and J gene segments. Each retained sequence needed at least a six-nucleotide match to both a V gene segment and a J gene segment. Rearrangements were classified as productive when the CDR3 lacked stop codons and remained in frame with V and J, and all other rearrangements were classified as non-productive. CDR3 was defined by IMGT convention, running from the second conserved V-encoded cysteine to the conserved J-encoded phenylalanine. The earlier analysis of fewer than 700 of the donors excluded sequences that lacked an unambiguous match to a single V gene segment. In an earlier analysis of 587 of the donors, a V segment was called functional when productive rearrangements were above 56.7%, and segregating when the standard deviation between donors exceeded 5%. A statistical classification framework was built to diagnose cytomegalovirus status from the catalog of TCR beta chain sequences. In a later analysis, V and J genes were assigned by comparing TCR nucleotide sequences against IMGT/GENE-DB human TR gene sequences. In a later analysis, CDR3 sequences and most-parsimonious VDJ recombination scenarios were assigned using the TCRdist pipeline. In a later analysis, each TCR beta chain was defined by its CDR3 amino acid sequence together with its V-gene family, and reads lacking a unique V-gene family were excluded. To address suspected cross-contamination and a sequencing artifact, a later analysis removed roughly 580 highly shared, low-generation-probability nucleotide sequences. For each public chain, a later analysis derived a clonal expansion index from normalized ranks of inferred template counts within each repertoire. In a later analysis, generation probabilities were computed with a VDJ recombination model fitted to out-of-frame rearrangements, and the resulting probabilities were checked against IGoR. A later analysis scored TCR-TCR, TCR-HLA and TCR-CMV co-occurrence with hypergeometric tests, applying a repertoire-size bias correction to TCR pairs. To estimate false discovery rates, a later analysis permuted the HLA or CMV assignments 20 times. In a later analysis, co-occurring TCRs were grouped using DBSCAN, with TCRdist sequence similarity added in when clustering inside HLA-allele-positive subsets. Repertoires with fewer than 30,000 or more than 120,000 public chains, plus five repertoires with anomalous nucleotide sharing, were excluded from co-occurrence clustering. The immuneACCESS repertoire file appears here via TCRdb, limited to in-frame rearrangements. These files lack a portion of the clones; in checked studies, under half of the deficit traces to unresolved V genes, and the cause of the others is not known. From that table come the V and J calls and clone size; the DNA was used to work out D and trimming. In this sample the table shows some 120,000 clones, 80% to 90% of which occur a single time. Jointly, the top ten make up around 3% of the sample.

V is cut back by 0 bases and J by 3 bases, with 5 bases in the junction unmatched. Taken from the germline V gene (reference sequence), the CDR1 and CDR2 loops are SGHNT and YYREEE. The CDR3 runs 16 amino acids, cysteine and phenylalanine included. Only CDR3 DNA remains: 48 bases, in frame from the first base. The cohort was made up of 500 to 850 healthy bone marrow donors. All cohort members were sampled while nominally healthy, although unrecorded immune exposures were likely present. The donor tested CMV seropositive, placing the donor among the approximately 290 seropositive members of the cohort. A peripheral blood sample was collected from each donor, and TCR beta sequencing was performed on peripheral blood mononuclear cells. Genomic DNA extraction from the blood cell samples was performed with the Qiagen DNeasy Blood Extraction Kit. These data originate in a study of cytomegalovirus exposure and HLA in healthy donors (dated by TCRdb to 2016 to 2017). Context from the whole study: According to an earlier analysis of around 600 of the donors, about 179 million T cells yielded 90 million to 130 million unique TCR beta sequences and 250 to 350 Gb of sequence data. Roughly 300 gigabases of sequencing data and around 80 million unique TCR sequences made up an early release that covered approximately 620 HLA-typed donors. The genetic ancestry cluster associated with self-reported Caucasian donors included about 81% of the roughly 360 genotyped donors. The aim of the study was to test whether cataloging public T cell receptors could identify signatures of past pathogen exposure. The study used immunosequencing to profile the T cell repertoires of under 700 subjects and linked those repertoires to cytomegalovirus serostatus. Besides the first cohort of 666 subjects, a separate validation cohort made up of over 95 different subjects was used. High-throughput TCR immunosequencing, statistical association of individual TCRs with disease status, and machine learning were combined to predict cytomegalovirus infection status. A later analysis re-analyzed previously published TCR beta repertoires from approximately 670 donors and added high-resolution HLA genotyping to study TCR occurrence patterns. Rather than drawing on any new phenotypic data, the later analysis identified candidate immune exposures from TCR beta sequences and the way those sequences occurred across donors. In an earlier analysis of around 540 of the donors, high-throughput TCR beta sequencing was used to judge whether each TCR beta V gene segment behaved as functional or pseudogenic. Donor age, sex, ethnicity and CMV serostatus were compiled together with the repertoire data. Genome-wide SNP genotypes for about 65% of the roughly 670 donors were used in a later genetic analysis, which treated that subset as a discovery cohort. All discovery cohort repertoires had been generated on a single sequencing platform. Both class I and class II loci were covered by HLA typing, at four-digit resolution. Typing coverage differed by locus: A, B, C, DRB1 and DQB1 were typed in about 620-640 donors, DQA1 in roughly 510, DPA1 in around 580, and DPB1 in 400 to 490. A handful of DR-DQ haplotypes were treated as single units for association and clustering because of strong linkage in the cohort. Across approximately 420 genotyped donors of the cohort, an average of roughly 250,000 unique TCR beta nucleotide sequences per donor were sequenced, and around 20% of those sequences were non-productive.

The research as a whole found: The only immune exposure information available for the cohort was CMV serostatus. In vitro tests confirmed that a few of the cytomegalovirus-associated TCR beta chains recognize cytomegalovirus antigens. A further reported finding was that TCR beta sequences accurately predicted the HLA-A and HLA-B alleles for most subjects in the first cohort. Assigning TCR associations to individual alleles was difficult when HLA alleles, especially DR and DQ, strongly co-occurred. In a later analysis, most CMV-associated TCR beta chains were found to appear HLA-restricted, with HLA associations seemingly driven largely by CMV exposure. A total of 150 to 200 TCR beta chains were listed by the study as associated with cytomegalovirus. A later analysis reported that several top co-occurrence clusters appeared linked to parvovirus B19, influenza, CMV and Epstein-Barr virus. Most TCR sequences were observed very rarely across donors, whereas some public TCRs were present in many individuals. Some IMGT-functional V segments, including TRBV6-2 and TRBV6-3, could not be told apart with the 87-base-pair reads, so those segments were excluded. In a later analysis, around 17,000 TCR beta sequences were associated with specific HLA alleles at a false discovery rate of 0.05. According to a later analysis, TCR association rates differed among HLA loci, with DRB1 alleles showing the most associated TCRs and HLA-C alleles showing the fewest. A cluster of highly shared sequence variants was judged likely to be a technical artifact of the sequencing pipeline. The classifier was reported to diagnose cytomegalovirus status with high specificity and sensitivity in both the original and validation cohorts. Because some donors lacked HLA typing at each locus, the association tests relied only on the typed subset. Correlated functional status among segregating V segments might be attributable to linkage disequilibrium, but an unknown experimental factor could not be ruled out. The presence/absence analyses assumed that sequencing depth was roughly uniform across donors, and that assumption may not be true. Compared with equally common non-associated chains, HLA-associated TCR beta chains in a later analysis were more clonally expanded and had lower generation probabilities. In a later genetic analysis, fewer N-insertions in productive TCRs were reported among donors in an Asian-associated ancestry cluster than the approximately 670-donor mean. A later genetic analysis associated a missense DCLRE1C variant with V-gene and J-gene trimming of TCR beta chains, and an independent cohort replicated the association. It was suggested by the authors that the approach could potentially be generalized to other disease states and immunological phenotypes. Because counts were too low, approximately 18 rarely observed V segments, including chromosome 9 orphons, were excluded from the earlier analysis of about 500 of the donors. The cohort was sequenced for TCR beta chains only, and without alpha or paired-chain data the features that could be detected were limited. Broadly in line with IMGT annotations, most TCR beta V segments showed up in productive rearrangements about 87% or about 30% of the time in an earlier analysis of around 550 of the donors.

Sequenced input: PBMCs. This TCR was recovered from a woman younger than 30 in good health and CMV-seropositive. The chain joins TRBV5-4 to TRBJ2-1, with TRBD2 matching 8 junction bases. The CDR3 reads CASSLAGAGGYNEQFF. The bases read TGTGCCAGCAGCTTGGCCGGCGCGGGGGGCTACAATGAGCAGTTCTTC.